The rows below give T cell receptor beta chains drawn from one sample of a study of blood T cell repertoires in COVID-19. Libraries were prepared by immunoSEQ multiplex PCR; TCRdb keeps only in-frame clonotypes and omits some of them. The sample consists of about 210,000 clones, roughly 85% of them appearing once. Source material: peripheral blood. The origin of the receptors is a man aged 50 or older with COVID-19, enrolled during active disease. The conserved cysteine and the conserved F or W are not part of the CDR3 here. Each record gives: D gene, V gene, CDR3 protein. D genes are given only for firm matches.

D gene: TRBD2; V gene: TRBV7-6; CDR3 protein: ASSRGLAGSSYEQY
D gene: TRBD1; V gene: TRBV10-3; CDR3 protein: AISEADRGRTEAF
D gene: .; V gene: TRBV10-2; CDR3 protein: ASRSEGADLQTQY
D gene: .; V gene: TRBV7-8; CDR3 protein: ASSEKIQGQGNTEAF
D gene: TRBD1; V gene: TRBV10-3; CDR3 protein: AIQTGEDGYT
D gene: .; V gene: TRBV12-3/TRBV12-4; CDR3 protein: ASSLRQDQPQH
D gene: TRBD1; V gene: TRBV18; CDR3 protein: ASSPDRDQPQH
D gene: .; V gene: TRBV4-1; CDR3 protein: ASSQDITTNEKLF
D gene: TRBD1; V gene: TRBV19; CDR3 protein: ASRQDVTGANQPQH
D gene: .; V gene: TRBV6-6; CDR3 protein: ASSLRGRENTIY
D gene: .; V gene: TRBV12-3/TRBV12-4; CDR3 protein: ASTCDEQY
D gene: .; V gene: TRBV20-1; CDR3 protein: SARGGGSS
D gene: TRBD1; V gene: TRBV11-1; CDR3 protein: ASSQTGAGSETQY
D gene: .; V gene: TRBV7-6; CDR3 protein: ASSLVEDTIY
D gene: TRBD1; V gene: TRBV7-9; CDR3 protein: ASSPRQGRTDTQY
D gene: .; V gene: TRBV11-1; CDR3 protein: ASSPDRNEQF
D gene: TRBD1; V gene: TRBV14; CDR3 protein: ASSHPGQDHGNTIY
D gene: .; V gene: TRBV6-2/TRBV6-3; CDR3 protein: ASSYRGYIGYGYT
D gene: TRBD1; V gene: TRBV19; CDR3 protein: ASSLGQGMTYEQY
D gene: TRBD1; V gene: TRBV7-6; CDR3 protein: ASSSDRGYNEQF
D gene: .; V gene: TRBV12-3/TRBV12-4; CDR3 protein: ASSTVQGPEAF
D gene: TRBD1; V gene: TRBV5-1; CDR3 protein: ASSPRGTTGVETQY
D gene: TRBD2; V gene: TRBV2; CDR3 protein: ASSDSGGAAGELF
D gene: .; V gene: TRBV11-2; CDR3 protein: ASSLGRNTEAF
D gene: TRBD2; V gene: TRBV7-8; CDR3 protein: ASSLAGLANEQY
D gene: .; V gene: TRBV19; CDR3 protein: ASSTDSSGANVLT
D gene: .; V gene: TRBV27; CDR3 protein: ASSSTGWGGYT
D gene: .; V gene: TRBV19; CDR3 protein: ASSIARGGGSQETQY
D gene: .; V gene: TRBV5-1; CDR3 protein: ASSPRQGGEKLF
D gene: .; V gene: TRBV2; CDR3 protein: ASSARGYYGYT
D gene: TRBD2; V gene: TRBV20-1; CDR3 protein: SASSLAGATYEQY
D gene: TRBD1; V gene: TRBV7-9; CDR3 protein: ASSFDRVSGGELF
D gene: .; V gene: TRBV5-1; CDR3 protein: ASSLDPGVNTEAF
D gene: .; V gene: TRBV13; CDR3 protein: ASSYGDSPLH
D gene: .; V gene: TRBV10-3; CDR3 protein: AINTQGVGTEAF
D gene: .; V gene: TRBV24-1; CDR3 protein: ATSDNGGRGNQPQH
D gene: .; V gene: TRBV12-3/TRBV12-4; CDR3 protein: ASRWTAGPQH
D gene: TRBD2; V gene: TRBV4-2; CDR3 protein: ASSQDRGRGGSQY
D gene: .; V gene: TRBV11-1; CDR3 protein: ASSFFSQSYEQY
D gene: .; V gene: TRBV19; CDR3 protein: ASSMSGYGNTIY
D gene: .; V gene: TRBV6-5; CDR3 protein: ASSYSNRDRQPQH
D gene: TRBD1; V gene: TRBV7-3; CDR3 protein: ASSRGQGLGETQY
D gene: TRBD1; V gene: TRBV30; CDR3 protein: AWGQGRNSPLH
D gene: .; V gene: TRBV7-9; CDR3 protein: ASSFPGVFQETQY
D gene: TRBD2; V gene: TRBV5-1; CDR3 protein: ASSPSGNSEQY
D gene: TRBD2; V gene: TRBV28; CDR3 protein: ASSPPLAGGTGDEQY
D gene: .; V gene: TRBV30; CDR3 protein: AWSLGGSGNTIY
D gene: .; V gene: TRBV27; CDR3 protein: ASSTGAGELF
D gene: .; V gene: TRBV23-1; CDR3 protein: ASSHCISTGSNQPQH
D gene: .; V gene: TRBV6-5; CDR3 protein: ASSDTTNYGYT
D gene: .; V gene: TRBV7-3; CDR3 protein: ASSAQVNTEAF